Here is one TCR beta chain with its context. Its binding antigen is unknown. No quality values exist for individual bases; no much larger clone is one base distant. TCRbeta CDR3 regions were amplified from genomic DNA using the immunoSEQ Assay, a bias-controlled multiplex PCR. Per the original workflow: Within the assay, amplification of reference gene primers was used to estimate how many nucleated cells each sample contained. To quantify the absolute abundance of each unique TCRbeta CDR3 rearrangement, sequence reads were collapsed and filtered. Productive Simpson clonality was computed per sample as the square root of Simpson's diversity index over productive rearrangements. The table was pulled from immuneACCESS by TCRdb, which kept in-frame rearrangements only. Such tables lose some clones; where checked, under half of the loss comes from unresolved V genes, and the rest has no known cause. D and trimming were read from the DNA, whereas the V and J calls and clone size are those reported in that table. Recorded for this sample are 400,000 to 550,000 clones; around 89% of them occurred a single time. Roughly 4% of the sample belongs to the ten largest clones.

This sample is part of a study of blood T cell repertoires in COVID-19 (dated by TCRdb to between 2020 and 2021). Turning to the overall study: Samples from collaborators originated in the United States, Italy and Spain and spanned both the acute and convalescent phases of COVID-19. The repertoires were made available in a free public database intended to serve as a resource for research on the immune response to SARS-CoV-2. HLA class I and class II types, where available, came from metadata supplied by the sample provider rather than from assay-based typing. The prospective study material was composed of cDNA or gDNA derived from T cells, B-cell-depleted T cells, or PBMCs. The sample metadata nearly always contained a de-identified subject ID, COVID-19 status, age in years and sex. Subjects who had been exposed to COVID-19, were actively infected with it, or had recovered from it provided the deeply sampled blood TCRbeta repertoires that made up the dataset. Samples came from the ongoing ImmuneRACE study (first 160 participants) plus 1,254 subjects from 6 global collaborators.

Study-wide conclusions, independent of this receptor: Clinical and demographic metadata were provided uncurated, with the amount varying by source and participant.

The collaborating institutions used their own protocols to collect whole blood in K2EDTA tubes. For TCRbeta analysis, collaborator samples were shipped as frozen whole blood, as isolated PBMCs, or as DNA extracted from either sample type. The germline V gene specifies SGHRS as CDR1 and YFSETQ as CDR2. V and J are truncated by 2 bases and 4 bases respectively, leaving an intervening sequence of 7 bases. Spanning cysteine to phenylalanine, the CDR3 consists of 13 amino acids. Only the CDR3 DNA is retained, 39 bases long and in frame from the first base. The clonotype comes from a woman in her 30s with acute or convalescent COVID-19. Recombination joined TRBV5-1 with TRBJ2-1; perhaps TRBD1 is the D gene, with 5 bases matching. Sequenced sample: peripheral blood. The sequenced DNA is TGCGCCAGCAGCTTACAGGTATACAATGAGCAGTTCTTC. It is translated as CASSLQVYNEQFF.